These 7 T cell receptor beta chains were all obtained from the same sample, sequenced in a study of T cell repertoires in cytomegalovirus infection. These receptors have no identified antigens. A single record per CDR3 protein comes from TCRdb applying MiXCR to the reads. Of about 340,000 distinct CDR3 sequences detected, 25% to 35% appear once; the ten largest clones hold about 19%. The material was cultured PBMCs, obtained from culture after CMV antigen stimulation. These receptors were collected from a human donor in good health (CMV status not recorded). Some clones in this sample may be carry-over from other donors' samples.

This clonotype has just a few counts. The chain employs TRBV3-1 and TRBJ1-6, with a possible D match to TRBD1 (6 bases). Trimming left V 1 base short and J 4 bases short, with 11 bases between. The CDR3 is 16 residues long. Germline values: CDR1 LGHDT, CDR2 YNNKEL (reference sequence). This chain's CDR3 is CASSQGTGIYNSPLHF. CDR3 coding DNA: TGTGCCAGCAGCCAAGGAACAGGGATTTATAATTCACCCCTCCACTTT.

This clonotype was observed at least ten times. The chain employs TRBV12-3 or TRBV12-4 and TRBJ2-7; 7 bases are a match to TRBD1. The CDR3 spans 12 residues. The V segment lost 3 bases and the J segment 8 bases; nucleotides outside the gene matches: 4. The chain's CDR3 is CASSLETGKQYF. As DNA, the CDR3 is TGTGCCAGCAGTTTGGAGACAGGGAAGCAGTACTTC.

The genes are TRBV20-1 and TRBJ2-1; unclear D gene. Germline assignment: CDR1 DFQATT and CDR2 SNEGSKA (reference sequence). Trimming cost V 6 bases and J 7 bases, with 7 bases left between them. This CDR3 has 10 amino acids. The CDR3 DNA follows: TGCAGTGCCACAATTAATGAGCAGTTCTTC. Translating it yields CSATINEQFF.

In DNA form, the CDR3 reads TGTGCCAGCAGCCAAGATGGGGCGGGTACCTTGTACGAGCAGTACTTC. It yields the protein CASSQDGAGTLYEQYF. The chain couples TRBV4-2 to TRBJ2-7; possibly TRBD1 or TRBD2 for D (5 bases each). V lost 0 bases and J 4 bases, leaving 16 bases between the germline ends. Looked up from germline, CDR1 is LGHNA and CDR2 is YNFKEQ. The CDR3 has 16 residues.

This clonotype was seen many times. This chain uses TRBV28 with TRBJ1-3; D gene ambiguous. V gave up 6 bases and J gave up 0 bases, with 18 bases separating them. The germline V gene has CDR1 MDHEN and CDR2 SYDVKM. CDR3 size: 17 residues. CDR3 sequence: CASRPAGDRSSGNTIYF. CDR3 bases: TGTGCCAGCAGGCCTGCCGGGGATAGAAGCTCTGGAAACACCATATATTTT.

There are many counts of this clonotype. The CDR3 spells CASSSGTGGGSPLHF. CDR3 nucleotide sequence: TGTGCCAGCAGCTCCGGGACAGGGGGAGGTTCACCCCTCCACTTT. The chain links TRBV7-9 to TRBJ1-6; 11 bases line up with TRBD1. Germline trimming cut 4 bases from V and 9 bases from J; bases unmatched to any gene: 5. The CDR3 runs 15 residues. The germline CDR1 and CDR2 sequences are SEHNR and FQNEAQ (reference sequence).

Many counts were recorded for this clonotype. The rearrangement joins TRBV19 to TRBJ2-7, with 8 bases matching TRBD2. The trim removed 8 bases at V and 1 base at J, leaving 7 bases unmatched. The CDR3 length is 14 residues. CDR1 LNHDA and CDR2 SQIVND come from the germline V gene (reference sequence). CDR3 sequence: CASGFSGTSYEQYF. CDR3 bases: TGTGCCAGTGGGTTTAGCGGGACGTCCTACGAGCAGTACTTC.